These 6 T cell receptor beta chains share one sample of origin, sequenced in a study of blood T cell repertoires in COVID-19. TCRdb's table, derived via immunoSEQ multiplex PCR, lists solely in-frame clones and lacks some. The sample carries about 140,000 clones, approximately 80% recorded once. Sequencing used peripheral blood. The receptors derive from a man aged 65 to 85 who had recovered from COVID-19.

The J gene is TRBJ2-3, the V gene TRBV19; 11 nucleotides match TRBD1. Trimming took 5 bases from V and 3 from J; bases not matched to a gene: 4. The CDR3 is 15 residues long. From germline, CDR1 is LNHDA and CDR2 SQIVND (reference sequence). The CDR3 DNA is TGTGCCAGTAGTTCCGGACAGGGGGCGACAGATACGCAGTATTTT. Protein sequence: CASSSGQGATDTQYF.

This clone has a handful of counts. This chain joins TRBV5-4 and TRBJ2-1; 8 bases map to TRBD1. The ends lost 10 bases at V and 6 bases at J; junction bases unmatched: 12. The CDR3 contains 14 residues. Germline loops: CDR1 SGHNT, CDR2 YYREEE (reference sequence). The CDR3, as DNA: TGTGCCGTTATGAGACAGGGGAATTTCAATGAGCAGTTCTTC. It translates to CAVMRQGNFNEQFF.

The chain is built from TRBV18 and TRBJ1-1; 7 bases fit TRBD1. The germline V gene encodes CDR1 KGHSH and CDR2 LQKENI. CDR3 length: 15 amino acids. J gave up 3 bases and V 4 bases, and 8 bases lay outside the gene matches. CDR3 DNA: TGTGCCAGCTCACGAGAACAGGGGATGTACACTGAAGCTTTCTTT. Residues: CASSREQGMYTEAFF. The full variable domain, in which reference TRBV18 and TRBJ1-1 provide the parts outside the CDR3, is NAGVMQNPRHLVRRRGQEARLRCSPMKGHSHVYWYRQLPEEGLKFMVYLQKENIIDESGMPKERFSAEFPKEGPSILRIQQVVRGDSAAYFCASSREQGMYTEAFFGQGTRLTVV.

J is TRBJ1-6 and V is TRBV7-9; TRBD1 is a possible D gene (6 bases). The germline CDR1 and CDR2 sequences are SEHNR and FQNEAQ (reference sequence). The CDR3 has 15 residues. V was pared by 1 base and J by 6 bases, with 10 bases between. The DNA for the CDR3 is TGTGCCAGCAGCTTAGACCCAGGGGCTAATTCACCCCTCCACTTT. Amino acids: CASSLDPGANSPLHF. Using reference TRBV7-9 and TRBJ1-6 for the parts outside the CDR3, the full variable domain is DTGVSQNPRHKITKRGQNVTFRCDPISEHNRLYWYRQTLGQGPEFLTYFQNEAQLEKSRLLSDRFSAERPKGSFSTLEIQRTEQGDSAMYLCASSLDPGANSPLHFGNGTRLTVT.

The chain recombines TRBV2 with TRBJ2-7; no clear D gene. Trimming stripped 6 bases from V and 1 base from J, with 13 bases between. The CDR3 contains 14 residues. Germline CDR1 is SNHLY and CDR2 is FYNNEI. The CDR3 nucleotides read TGTGCCAGCAGGCCCAGATACCCTTCCTACGAGCAGTACTTC. It translates to CASRPRYPSYEQYF.

This chain links TRBV7-9 with TRBJ2-7; TRBD2 agrees at 9 bases. CDR1 SEHNR and CDR2 FQNEAQ come from the germline V gene (reference sequence). The V gene end was trimmed by 3 bases and the J gene end by 2 bases; junction bases not matched to a gene: 8. CDR3 length: 16 residues. CDR3 DNA: TGTGCCAGCAGCTTCTCGGCGGGAGGGCCGACCTACGAGCAGTACTTC. Its protein product is CASSFSAGGPTYEQYF.